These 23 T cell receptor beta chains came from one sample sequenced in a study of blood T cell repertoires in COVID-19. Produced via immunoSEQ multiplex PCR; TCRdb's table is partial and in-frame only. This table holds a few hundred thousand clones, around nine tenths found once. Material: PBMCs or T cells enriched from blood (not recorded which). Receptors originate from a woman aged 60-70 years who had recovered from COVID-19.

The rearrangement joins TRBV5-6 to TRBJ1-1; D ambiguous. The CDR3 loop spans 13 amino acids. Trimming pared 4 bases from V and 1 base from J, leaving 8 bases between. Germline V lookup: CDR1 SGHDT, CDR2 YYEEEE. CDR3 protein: CASSRRGNTEAFF. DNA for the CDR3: TGTGCCAGCAGCCGCCGGGGGAACACTGAAGCTTTCTTT.

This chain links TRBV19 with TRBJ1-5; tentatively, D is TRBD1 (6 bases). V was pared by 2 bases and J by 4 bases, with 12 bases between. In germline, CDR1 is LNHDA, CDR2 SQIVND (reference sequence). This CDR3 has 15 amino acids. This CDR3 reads CASSIRQALNQPQHF. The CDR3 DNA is TGTGCCAGTAGTATAAGACAGGCCCTAAATCAGCCCCAGCATTTT.

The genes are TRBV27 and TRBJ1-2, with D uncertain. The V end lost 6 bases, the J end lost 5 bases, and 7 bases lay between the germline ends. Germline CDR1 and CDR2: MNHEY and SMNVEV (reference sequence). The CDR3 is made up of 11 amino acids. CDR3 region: CASRGDYGYTF. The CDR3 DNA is TGTGCCAGCAGAGGAGATTATGGCTACACCTTC.

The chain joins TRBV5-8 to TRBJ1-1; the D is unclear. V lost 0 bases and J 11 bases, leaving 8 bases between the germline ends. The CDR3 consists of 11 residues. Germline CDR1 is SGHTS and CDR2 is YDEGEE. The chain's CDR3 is CASSLVGPAFF. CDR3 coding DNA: TGTGCCAGCAGCTTGGTCGGTCCGGCTTTCTTT.

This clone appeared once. For the CDR3, the DNA is TGCGCCAGCAGTGGCAGGCTGGGGAGCGGCTACACCTTC. Its translation: CASSGRLGSGYTF. V gene TRBV10-2 combines with J gene TRBJ1-2; D call uncertain. The germline V gene has CDR1 WSHSY and CDR2 SAAADI. This CDR3 is 13 amino acids long. Trimming stripped 4 bases from V and 8 bases from J, with 14 bases between.

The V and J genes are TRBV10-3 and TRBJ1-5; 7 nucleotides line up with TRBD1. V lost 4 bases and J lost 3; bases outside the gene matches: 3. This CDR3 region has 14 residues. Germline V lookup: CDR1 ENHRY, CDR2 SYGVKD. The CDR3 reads CAISVTGTNQPQHF. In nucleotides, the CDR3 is TGTGCCATCAGTGTGACAGGGACCAATCAGCCCCAGCATTTT.

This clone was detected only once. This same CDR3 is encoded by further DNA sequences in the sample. CDR3: CASSSSGDQPQHF. DNA of the CDR3: TGCGCCAGCAGCTCGTCAGGGGACCAGCCCCAGCATTTT. V is TRBV5-1 and J is TRBJ1-5, with TRBD1 as a possible D gene (6 bases). V lost 3 bases to trimming and J lost 7 bases, with 11 bases between them. Germline CDR1 SGHRS, CDR2 YFSETQ. The CDR3 runs to 13 residues.

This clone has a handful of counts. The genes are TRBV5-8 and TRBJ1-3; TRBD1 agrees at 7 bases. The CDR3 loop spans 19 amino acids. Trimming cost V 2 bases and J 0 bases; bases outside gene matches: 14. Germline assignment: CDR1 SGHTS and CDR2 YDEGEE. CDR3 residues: CASSFDRAGILDSGNTIYF. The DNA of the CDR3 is TGTGCCAGCAGCTTCGACAGGGCAGGAATTCTTGACTCTGGAAACACCATATATTTT. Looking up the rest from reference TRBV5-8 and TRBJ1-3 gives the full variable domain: EAGVTQSPTHLIKTRGQQATLRCSPISGHTSVYWYQQALGLGLQFLLWYDEGEERNRGNFPPRFSGRQFPNYSSELNVNALELEDSALYLCASSFDRAGILDSGNTIYFGEGSWLTVV.

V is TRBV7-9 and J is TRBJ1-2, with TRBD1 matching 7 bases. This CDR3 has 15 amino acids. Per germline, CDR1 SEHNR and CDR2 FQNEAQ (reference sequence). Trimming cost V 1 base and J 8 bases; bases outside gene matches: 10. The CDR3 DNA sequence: TGTGCCAGCAGCTTAGTTCGACAGGGTGTGAAGGGCTACACCTTC. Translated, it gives CASSLVRQGVKGYTF.

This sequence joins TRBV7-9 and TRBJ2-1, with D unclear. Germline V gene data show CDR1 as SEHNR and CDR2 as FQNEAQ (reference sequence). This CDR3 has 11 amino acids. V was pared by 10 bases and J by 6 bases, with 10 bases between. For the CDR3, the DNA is TGTGCCATACTCTTTAGCAATGAGCAGTTCTTC. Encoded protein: CAILFSNEQFF.

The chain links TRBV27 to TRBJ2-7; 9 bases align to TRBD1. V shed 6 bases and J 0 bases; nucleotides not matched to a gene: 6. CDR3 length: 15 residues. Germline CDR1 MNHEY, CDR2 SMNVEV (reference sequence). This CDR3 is CASSVTGGVSYEQYF. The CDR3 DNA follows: TGTGCCAGCAGCGTGACAGGGGGAGTCTCCTACGAGCAGTACTTC.

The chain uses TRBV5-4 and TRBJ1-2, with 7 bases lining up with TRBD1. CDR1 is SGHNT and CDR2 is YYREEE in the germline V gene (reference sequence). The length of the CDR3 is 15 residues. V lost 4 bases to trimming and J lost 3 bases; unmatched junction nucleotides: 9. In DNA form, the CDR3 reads TGTGCCAGCAGCCTAAGGAGACAGGGTGACTATGGCTACACCTTC. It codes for CASSLRRQGDYGYTF.

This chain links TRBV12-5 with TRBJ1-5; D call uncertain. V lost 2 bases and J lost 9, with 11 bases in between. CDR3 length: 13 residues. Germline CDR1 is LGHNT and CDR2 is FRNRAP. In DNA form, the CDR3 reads TGTGCTAGTGGTTTGACGGGTCTGGCGCCCCAGCATTTT. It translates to CASGLTGLAPQHF.

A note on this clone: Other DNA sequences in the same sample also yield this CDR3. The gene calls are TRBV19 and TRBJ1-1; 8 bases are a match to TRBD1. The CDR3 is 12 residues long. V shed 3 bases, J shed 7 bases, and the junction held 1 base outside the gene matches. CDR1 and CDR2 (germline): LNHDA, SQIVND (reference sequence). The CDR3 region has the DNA TGTGCCAGTAGTATTGGACAGGGTGAAGCTTTCTTT. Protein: CASSIGQGEAFF.

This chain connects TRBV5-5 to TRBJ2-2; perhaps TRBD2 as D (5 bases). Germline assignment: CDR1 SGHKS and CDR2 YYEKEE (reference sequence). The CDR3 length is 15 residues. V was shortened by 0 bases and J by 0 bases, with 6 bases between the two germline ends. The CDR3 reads CASSLDGTNTGELFF. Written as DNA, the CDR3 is TGTGCCAGCAGCTTGGACGGGACGAACACCGGGGAGCTGTTTTTT.

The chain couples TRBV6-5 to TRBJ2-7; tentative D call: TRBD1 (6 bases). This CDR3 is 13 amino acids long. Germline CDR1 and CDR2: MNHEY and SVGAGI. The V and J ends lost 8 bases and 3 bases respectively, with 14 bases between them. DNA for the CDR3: TGTGCCAGCGTAATACAGGGAGACTACGAGCAGTACTTC. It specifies CASVIQGDYEQYF.

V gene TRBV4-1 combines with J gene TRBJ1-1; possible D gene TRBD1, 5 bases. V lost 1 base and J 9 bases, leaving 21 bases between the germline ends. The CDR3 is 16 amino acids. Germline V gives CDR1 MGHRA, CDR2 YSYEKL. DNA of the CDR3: TGCGCCAGCAGCCAAGCAAGTGCTGGGTTCTCAGGGAAAGCTTTCTTT. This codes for CASSQASAGFSGKAFF.

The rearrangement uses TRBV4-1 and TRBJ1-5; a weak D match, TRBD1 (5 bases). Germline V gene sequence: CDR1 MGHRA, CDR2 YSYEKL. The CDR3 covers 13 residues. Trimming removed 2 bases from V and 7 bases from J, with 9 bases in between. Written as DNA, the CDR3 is TGCGCCAGCAGCCAATTATGGGGCCAGCCCCAGCATTTT. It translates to CASSQLWGQPQHF.

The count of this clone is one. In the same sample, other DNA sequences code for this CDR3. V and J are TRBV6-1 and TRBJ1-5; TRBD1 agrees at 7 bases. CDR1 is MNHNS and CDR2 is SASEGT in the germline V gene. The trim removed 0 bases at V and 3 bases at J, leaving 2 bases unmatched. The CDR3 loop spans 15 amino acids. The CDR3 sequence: CASSEATGINQPQHF. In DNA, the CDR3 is TGTGCCAGCAGTGAAGCGACAGGGATCAATCAGCCCCAGCATTTT.

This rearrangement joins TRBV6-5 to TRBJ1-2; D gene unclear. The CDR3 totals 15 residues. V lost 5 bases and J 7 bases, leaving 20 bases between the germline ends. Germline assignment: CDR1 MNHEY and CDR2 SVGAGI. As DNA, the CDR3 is TGTGCCAGCAGTCTCTACGACACTCCGAATGGTGGCTACACCTTC. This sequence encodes CASSLYDTPNGGYTF.

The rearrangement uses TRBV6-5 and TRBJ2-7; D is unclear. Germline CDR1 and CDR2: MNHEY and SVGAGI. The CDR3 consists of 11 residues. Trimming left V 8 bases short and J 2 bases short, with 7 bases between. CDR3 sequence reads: CASAAPYEQYV. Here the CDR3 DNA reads TGTGCCAGCGCGGCTCCCTACGAGCAGTACGTC.

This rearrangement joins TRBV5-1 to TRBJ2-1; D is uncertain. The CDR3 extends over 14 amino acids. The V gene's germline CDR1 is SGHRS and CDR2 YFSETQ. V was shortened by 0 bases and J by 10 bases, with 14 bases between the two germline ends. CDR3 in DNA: TGCGCCAGCAGCTTGGATAACGGGTCATGGGAGCAGTTCTTC. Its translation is CASSLDNGSWEQFF.

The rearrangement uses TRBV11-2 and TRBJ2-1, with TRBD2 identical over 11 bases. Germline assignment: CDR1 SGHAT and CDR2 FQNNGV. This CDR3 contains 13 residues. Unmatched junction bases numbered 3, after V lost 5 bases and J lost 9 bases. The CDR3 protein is CASSPGTSGEQFF. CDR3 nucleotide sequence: TGTGCCAGCAGCCCAGGGACTAGCGGTGAGCAGTTCTTC.